This T cell receptor beta chain was retrieved from a study of human T cells and chemical hapten exposure. Study-wide results and limits: Expanded TCRs made up significantly more big CDR3 similarity clusters than controls did.

This clonotype was seen ten or more times. What it binds is unknown. The time point is: patch test 1, 2 weeks after DPC sensitization. Sample treatment: therapeutic diphenylcyclopropenone sensitization with weekly scalp DPC. This CDR3 is built from 15 residues. Between the trimmed V and J ends, which lost 2 bases and 5 bases, there was a span of 12 bases. The germline V gene encodes CDR1 SEHNR and CDR2 FQNEAQ (reference sequence). TCRdb independently ran MiXCR on the RACE reads; one entry per CDR3 protein. The data contain approximately 70,000 distinct CDR3 sequences, roughly 9.2% of them singletons. Sequencing used whole blood, obtained in connection with sensitization to the hapten diphenylcyclopropenone (DPC). This chain connects TRBV7-9 to TRBJ1-4; possibly TRBD1 for D (6 bases). This clonotype was sampled from a woman aged 40 to 50 with alopecia areata. Some clones in this sample may be carry-over from other donors' samples. Written as DNA, the CDR3 is TGTGCCAGCAGCTTACTACAGGGATCGAATGAAAAACTGTTTTTT. Translating it yields CASSLLQGSNEKLFF.